The present T cell receptor beta chain was sequenced within a study of cytomegalovirus exposure and HLA in healthy donors. Looking at the study overall: An early data release held approximately 85 million unique TCRs from HLA-typed donors.

This CDR3 contains 15 residues. The germline V gene encodes CDR1 SEHNR and CDR2 FQNEAQ (reference sequence). Trimming at V came to 2 bases and at J to 0 bases, leaving 1 base not matched to a gene. Note on this clone: Its antigen is still unknown.

Study-wide results and limits: Altogether, about 160 TCR beta chains were recorded as cytomegalovirus-associated. Confirmation in vitro established that a few CMV-associated chains were specific for CMV antigens.

60 Vbeta and 13 Jbeta primers were used in PCR. Only in-frame clones appear in the TCRdb table, and some are missing; sequencing was by immunoSEQ multiplex PCR. This table has 90,000 to 100,000 clones, roughly 79% appearing once. The chain combines TRBV7-9 with TRBJ2-7; 10 nucleotides agree with TRBD1. Sequencing input: PBMCs. The origin of this receptor is a man aged 35 to 55 in good health and CMV-seronegative. CDR3 residues: CASSLWTGGSYEQYF. The CDR3 region has the DNA TGTGCCAGCAGCTTATGGACAGGGGGCTCCTACGAGCAGTACTTC.